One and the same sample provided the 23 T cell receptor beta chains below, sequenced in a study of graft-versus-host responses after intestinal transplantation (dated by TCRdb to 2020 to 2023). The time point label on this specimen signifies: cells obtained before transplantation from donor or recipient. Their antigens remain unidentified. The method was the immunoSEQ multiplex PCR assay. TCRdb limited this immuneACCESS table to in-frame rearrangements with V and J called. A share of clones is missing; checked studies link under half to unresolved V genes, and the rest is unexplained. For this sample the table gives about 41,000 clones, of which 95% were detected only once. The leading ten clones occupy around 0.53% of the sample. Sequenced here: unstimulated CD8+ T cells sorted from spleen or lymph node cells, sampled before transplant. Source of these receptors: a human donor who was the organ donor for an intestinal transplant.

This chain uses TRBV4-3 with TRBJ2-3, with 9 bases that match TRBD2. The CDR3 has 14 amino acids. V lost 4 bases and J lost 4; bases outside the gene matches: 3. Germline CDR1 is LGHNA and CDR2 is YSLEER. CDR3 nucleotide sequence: TGCGCCAGCAGCCCCGGACTAGCGTCAGATACGCAGTATTTT. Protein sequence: CASSPGLASDTQYF.

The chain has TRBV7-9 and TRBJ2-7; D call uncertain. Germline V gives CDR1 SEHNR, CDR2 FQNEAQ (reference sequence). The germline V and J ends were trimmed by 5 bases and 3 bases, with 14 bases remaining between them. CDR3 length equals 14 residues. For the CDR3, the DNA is TGTGCCAGCAGCCCACAGCTCTTATTCTACGAGCAGTACTTC. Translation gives CASSPQLLFYEQYF.

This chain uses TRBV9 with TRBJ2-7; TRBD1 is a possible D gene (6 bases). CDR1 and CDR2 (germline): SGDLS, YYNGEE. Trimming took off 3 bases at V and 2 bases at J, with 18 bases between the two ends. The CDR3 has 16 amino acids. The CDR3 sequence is CASSGHTGKGPYEQYF. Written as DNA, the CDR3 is TGTGCCAGCAGCGGCCACACAGGGAAAGGGCCCTACGAGCAGTACTTC.

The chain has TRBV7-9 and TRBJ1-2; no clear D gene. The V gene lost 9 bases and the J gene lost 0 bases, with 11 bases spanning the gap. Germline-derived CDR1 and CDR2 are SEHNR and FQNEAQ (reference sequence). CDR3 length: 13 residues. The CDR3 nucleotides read TGTGCCAGTTCGACGGTCGCTAACTATGGCTACACCTTC. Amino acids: CASSTVANYGYTF.

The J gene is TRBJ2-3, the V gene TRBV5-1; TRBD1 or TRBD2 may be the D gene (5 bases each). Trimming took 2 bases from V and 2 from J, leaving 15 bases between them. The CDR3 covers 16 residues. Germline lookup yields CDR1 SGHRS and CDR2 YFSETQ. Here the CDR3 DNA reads TGCGCCAGCAGCTTCCTGACAGACTATTTCACAGATACGCAGTATTTT. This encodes CASSFLTDYFTDTQYF.

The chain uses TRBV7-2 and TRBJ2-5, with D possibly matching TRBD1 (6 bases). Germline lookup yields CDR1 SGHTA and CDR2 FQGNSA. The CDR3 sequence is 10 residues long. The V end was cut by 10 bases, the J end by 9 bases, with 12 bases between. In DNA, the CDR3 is TGTGCCACCGGGGCAGGGGCCCAGTACTTC. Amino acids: CATGAGAQYF.

For the CDR3, the DNA is TGTGCCAGCAACTCCGACAGGTACAATGAGCAGTTCTTC. Its translation: CASNSDRYNEQFF. The chain carries TRBV7-9 and TRBJ2-1; TRBD1 might be the D (6 bases). Trimming took 7 bases from V and 4 from J, leaving 11 bases between them. The CDR3 is 13 residues long. Per the germline V gene, CDR1 is SEHNR and CDR2 is FQNEAQ (reference sequence).

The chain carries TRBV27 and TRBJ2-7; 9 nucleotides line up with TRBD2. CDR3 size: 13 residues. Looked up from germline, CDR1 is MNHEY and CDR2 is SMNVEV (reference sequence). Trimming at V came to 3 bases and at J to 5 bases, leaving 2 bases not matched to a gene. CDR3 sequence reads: CASSFSGGNEQYF. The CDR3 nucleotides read TGTGCCAGCAGTTTTAGCGGGGGCAACGAGCAGTACTTC.

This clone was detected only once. In DNA form, the CDR3 reads TGCAGCGTACATGGCAATCAGCCCCAGCATTTT. It codes for CSVHGNQPQHF. The chain joins TRBV29-1 to TRBJ1-5, with no clear D. The CDR3 has 11 residues. Germline CDR1 SQVTM, CDR2 ANQGSEA. V was pared by 6 bases and J by 2 bases, with 5 bases between.

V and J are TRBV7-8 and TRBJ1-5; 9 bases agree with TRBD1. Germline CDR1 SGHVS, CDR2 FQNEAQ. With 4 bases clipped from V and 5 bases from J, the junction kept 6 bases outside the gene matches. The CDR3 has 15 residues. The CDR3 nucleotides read TGTGCCAGCAGCTCGGGACAGGGCACCGATCAGCCCCAGCATTTT. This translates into CASSSGQGTDQPQHF. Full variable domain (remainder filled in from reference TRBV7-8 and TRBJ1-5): GAGVSQSPRYKVAKRGQDVALRCDPISGHVSLFWYQQALGQGPEFLTYFQNEAQLDKSGLPSDRFFAERPEGSVSTLKIQRTQQEDSAVYLCASSSGQGTDQPQHFGDGTRLSIL.

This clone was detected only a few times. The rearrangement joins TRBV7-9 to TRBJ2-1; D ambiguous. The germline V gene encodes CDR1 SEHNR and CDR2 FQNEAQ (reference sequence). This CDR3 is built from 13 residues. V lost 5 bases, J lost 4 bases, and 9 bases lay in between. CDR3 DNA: TGTGCCAGCAGCCCGCCGCGGTACAATGAGCAGTTCTTC. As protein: CASSPPRYNEQFF.

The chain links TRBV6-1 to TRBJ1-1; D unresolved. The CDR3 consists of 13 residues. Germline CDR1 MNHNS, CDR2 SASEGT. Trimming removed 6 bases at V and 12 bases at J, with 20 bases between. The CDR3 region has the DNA TGTGCCAGCAGGGAACTCCTCAATGTTGGAACTTTCTTT. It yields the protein CASRELLNVGTFF.

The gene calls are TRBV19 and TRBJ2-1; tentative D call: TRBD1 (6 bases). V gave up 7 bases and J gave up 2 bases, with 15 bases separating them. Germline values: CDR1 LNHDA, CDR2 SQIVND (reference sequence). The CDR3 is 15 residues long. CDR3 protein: CASTLAGAPYNEQFF. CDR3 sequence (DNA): TGTGCCAGTACCCTCGCAGGGGCCCCCTACAATGAGCAGTTCTTC. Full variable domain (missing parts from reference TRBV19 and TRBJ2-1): DGGITQSPKYLFRKEGQNVTLSCEQNLNHDAMYWYRQDPGQGLRLIYYSQIVNDFQKGDIAEGYSVSREKKESFPLTVTSAQKNPTAFYLCASTLAGAPYNEQFFGPGTRLTVL.

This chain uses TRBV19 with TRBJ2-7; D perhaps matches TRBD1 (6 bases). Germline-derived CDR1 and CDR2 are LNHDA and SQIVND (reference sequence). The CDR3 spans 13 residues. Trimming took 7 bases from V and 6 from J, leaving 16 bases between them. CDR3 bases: TGTGCCAGTACCCCCAACAGGGATTGCGAGCAGTACTTC. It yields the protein CASTPNRDCEQYF. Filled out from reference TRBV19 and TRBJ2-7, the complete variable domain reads DGGITQSPKYLFRKEGQNVTLSCEQNLNHDAMYWYRQDPGQGLRLIYYSQIVNDFQKGDIAEGYSVSREKKESFPLTVTSAQKNPTAFYLCASTPNRDCEQYFGPGTRLTVT.

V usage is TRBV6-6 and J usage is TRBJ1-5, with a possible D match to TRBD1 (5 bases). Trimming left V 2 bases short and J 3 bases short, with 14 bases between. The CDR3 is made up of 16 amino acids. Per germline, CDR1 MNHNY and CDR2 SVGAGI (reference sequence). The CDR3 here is CASSYGGTDPNQPQHF. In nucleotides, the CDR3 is TGTGCCAGCAGTTACGGGGGGACGGATCCCAATCAGCCCCAGCATTTT.

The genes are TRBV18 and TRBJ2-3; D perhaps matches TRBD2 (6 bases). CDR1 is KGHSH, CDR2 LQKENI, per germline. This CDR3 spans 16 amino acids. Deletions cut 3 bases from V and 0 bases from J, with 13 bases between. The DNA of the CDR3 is TGTGCCAGCTCACCTGTAGGGGACTTTAGCACAGATACGCAGTATTTT. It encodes CASSPVGDFSTDTQYF. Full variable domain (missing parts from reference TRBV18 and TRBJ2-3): NAGVMQNPRHLVRRRGQEARLRCSPMKGHSHVYWYRQLPEEGLKFMVYLQKENIIDESGMPKERFSAEFPKEGPSILRIQQVVRGDSAAYFCASSPVGDFSTDTQYFGPGTRLTVL.

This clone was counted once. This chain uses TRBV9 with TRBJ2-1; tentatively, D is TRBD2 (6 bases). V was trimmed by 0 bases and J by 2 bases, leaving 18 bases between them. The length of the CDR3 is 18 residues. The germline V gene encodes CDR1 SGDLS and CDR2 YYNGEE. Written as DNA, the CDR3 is TGTGCCAGCAGCGTAGAAGTTTGGGACTCGATTGCCTACAATGAGCAGTTCTTC. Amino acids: CASSVEVWDSIAYNEQFF. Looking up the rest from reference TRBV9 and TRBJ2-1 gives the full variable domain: DSGVTQTPKHLITATGQRVTLRCSPRSGDLSVYWYQQSLDQGLQFLIQYYNGEERAKGNILERFSAQQFPDLHSELNLSSLELGDSALYFCASSVEVWDSIAYNEQFFGPGTRLTVL.

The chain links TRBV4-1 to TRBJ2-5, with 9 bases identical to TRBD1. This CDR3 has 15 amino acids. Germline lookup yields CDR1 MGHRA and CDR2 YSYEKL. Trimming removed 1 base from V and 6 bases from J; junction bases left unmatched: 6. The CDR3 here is CASSQGGQGRQTQYF. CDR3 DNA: TGCGCCAGCAGCCAAGGAGGACAGGGGAGGCAGACCCAGTACTTC.

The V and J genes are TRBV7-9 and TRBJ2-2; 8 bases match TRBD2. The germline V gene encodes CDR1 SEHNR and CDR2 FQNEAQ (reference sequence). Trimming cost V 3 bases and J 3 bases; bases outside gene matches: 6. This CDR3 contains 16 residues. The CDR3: CASSFKAGGHTGELFF. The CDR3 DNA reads TGTGCCAGCAGCTTTAAGGCGGGGGGACACACCGGGGAGCTGTTTTTT.

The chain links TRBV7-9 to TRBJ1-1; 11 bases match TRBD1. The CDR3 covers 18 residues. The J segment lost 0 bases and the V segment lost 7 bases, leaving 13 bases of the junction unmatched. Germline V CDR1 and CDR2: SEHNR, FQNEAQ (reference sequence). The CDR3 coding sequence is TGTGCCAGCACCTCTCCGGGACAGGGGGATTTGATGAACACTGAAGCTTTCTTT. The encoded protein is CASTSPGQGDLMNTEAFF.

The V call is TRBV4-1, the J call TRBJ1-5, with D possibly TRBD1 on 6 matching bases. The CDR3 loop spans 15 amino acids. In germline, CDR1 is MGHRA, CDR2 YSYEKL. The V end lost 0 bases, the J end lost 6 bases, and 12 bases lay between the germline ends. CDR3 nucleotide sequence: TGCGCCAGCAGCCAAGACACGGGGGCGGGTCAGCCCCAGCATTTT. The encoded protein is CASSQDTGAGQPQHF.

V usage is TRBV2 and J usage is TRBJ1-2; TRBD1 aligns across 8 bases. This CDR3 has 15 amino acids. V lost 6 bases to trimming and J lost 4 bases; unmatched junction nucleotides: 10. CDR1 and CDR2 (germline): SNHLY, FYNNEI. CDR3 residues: CASRDRQGTIYGYTF. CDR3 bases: TGTGCCAGCAGGGACCGACAGGGGACCATCTATGGCTACACCTTC.

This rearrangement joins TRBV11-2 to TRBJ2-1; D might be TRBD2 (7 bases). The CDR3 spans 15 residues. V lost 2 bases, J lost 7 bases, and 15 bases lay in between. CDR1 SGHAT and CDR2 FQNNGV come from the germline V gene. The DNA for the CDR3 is TGTGCCAGCAGCTTATGGGGGGGGGCCGATAATGAGCAGTTCTTC. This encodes CASSLWGGADNEQFF.